In this sample, the clone carrying this T cell receptor (beta chain) turned up a few times. Its antigen is unknown. The sample comes from a study of identical twins. Per the germline V gene, CDR1 is LGHNA and CDR2 is YSLEER. This CDR3 comprises 13 residues. Between the trimmed V and J ends, which lost 0 bases and 4 bases, there was a span of 4 bases. Carrying unique molecular identifiers, the cDNA also gained a universal primer site through template switching. TCRdb recomputed calls from the 5' RACE reads with MiXCR, one row per CDR3 protein. Of 700,000 or so distinct CDR3 sequences in the sample, more than 6.5% were seen once. Whole-study results and caveats: Those out-of-frame alpha sequences shared by twins showed an excess of low generation probability. Analyses of zero insertions could, in part, be confounded by invariant MAIT and iNKT cells.

Separately, the same data were catalogued under a study of yellow fever vaccine responses in identical twins. That report notes: Reported findings indicate that twins' vaccine T cell responses seemed partially convergent, partially personalized.

V is TRBV4-3 and J is TRBJ1-5; D uncertain. This receptor was obtained from a woman in her late teens or twenties in good health. Sequenced material: PBMCs. CDR3 coding DNA: TGCGCCAGCAGCCAAGAGATAAATCAGCCCCAGCATTTT. Translated, it gives CASSQEINQPQHF.